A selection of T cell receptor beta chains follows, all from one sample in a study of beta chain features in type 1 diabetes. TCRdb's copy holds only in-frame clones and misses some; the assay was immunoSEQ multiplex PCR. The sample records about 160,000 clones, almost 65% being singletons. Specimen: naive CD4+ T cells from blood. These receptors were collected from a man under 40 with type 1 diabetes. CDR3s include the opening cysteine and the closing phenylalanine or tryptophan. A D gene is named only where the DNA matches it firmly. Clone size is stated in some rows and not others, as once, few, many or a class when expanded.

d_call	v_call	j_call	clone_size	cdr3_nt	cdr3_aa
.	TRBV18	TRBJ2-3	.	TGTGCCAGCTCACCAGAGACGGCGTGGTTGAATACGCAGTATTTT	CASSPETAWLNTQYF
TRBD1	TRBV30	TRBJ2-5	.	TGTGCCCAAGTTGGACAGGATAATCAAGAGACCCAGTACTTC	CAQVGQDNQETQYF
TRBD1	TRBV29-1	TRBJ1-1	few	TGCAGCGTTGGACAGGGTGGGAACACTGAAGCTTTCTTT	CSVGQGGNTEAFF
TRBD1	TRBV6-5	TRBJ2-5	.	TGTGCCAGCAGGAAGACAGGGAGAGAGACCCAGTACTTC	CASRKTGRETQYF
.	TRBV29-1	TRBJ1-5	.	TGCAGCGCCCGGACTGACGCCAATCAGCCCCAGCATTTT	CSARTDANQPQHF
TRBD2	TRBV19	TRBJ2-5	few	TGTGCCAGTAGTCTCACTAGCGGACAAGAGACCCAGTACTTC	CASSLTSGQETQYF
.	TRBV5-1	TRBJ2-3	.	TGCGCCAGCAAGCGGGACAGCCCAGATACGCAGTATTTT	CASKRDSPDTQYF
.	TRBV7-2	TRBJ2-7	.	TGTGCCAGCAGCTTAGAGGACAGCTACGAGCAGTACTTC	CASSLEDSYEQYF
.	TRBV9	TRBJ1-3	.	TGTGCCAGCAGCGTAGCTACCGGGCCATCTGGAAACACCATATATTTT	CASSVATGPSGNTIYF
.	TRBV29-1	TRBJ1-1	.	TGCAGCGTTCTAAAAGGTGGCACGGACACTGAAGCTTTCTTT	CSVLKGGTDTEAFF
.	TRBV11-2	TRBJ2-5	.	TGTGCCAGCAACCTATTCAGTCGAGGGAGGGAGACCCAGTACTTC	CASNLFSRGRETQYF
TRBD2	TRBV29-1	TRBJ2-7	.	TGCAGCGTTAGGACTAGCGGGGGGATATCCTACGAGCAGTACTTC	CSVRTSGGISYEQYF
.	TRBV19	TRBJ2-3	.	TGTGCCAGTAGTCACGGCCGTAGCACAGATACGCAGTATTTT	CASSHGRSTDTQYF
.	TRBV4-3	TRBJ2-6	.	TGCGCCAGCAGCCAAGCTGCGGGTTCTGGGGCCAACGTCCTGACTTTC	CASSQAAGSGANVLTF
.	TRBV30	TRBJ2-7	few	TGTGCCTGGAGTGGGGTAGGGGACGAGCAGTACTTC	CAWSGVGDEQYF
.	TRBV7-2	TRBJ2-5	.	TGTGCCAGCAGCTTGGGAATCCAAGAGACCCAGTACTTC	CASSLGIQETQYF
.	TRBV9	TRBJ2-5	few	TGTGCCAGCAGCGTAGAAGTGCGGGGGACCCAGTACTTC	CASSVEVRGTQYF
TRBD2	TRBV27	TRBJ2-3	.	TGTGCCAGCAGTTGGACTAGCGGAGATCCCACAGATACGCAGTATTTT	CASSWTSGDPTDTQYF
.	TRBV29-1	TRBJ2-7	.	TGCAGCGCCACACGGGATACCGGATACGAGCAGTACTTC	CSATRDTGYEQYF
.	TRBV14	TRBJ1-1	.	TGTGCCAGCAGCCGAACCGGGCTCTCGGCTTTCTTT	CASSRTGLSAFF
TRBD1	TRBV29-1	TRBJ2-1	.	TGCAGCGCCGGGACAGGAATCCCCAATGAGCAGTTCTTC	CSAGTGIPNEQFF
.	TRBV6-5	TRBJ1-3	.	TGTGCCAGCAGTGACCGGGCTGCTGGAAACACCATATATTTT	CASSDRAAGNTIYF
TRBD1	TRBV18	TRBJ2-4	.	TGTGCCAGCTCACCGCCCCGGGACAGGGTGGTGGACATTCAGTACTTC	CASSPPRDRVVDIQYF
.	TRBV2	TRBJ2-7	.	TGTGCCAGCAGTGAGTTAGACTCCTACGAGCAGTACTTC	CASSELDSYEQYF
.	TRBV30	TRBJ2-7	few	TGTGCCTGGAGTGTTTGGGAATCCTACGAGCAGTACTTC	CAWSVWESYEQYF
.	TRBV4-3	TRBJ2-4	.	TGCGCCAGCAGCCAATCACCAGGCGTAAACATTCAGTACTTC	CASSQSPGVNIQYF
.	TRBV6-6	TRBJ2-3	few	TGTGCCAGCAGTTACGGCGGAGGCACAGATACGCAGTATTTT	CASSYGGGTDTQYF
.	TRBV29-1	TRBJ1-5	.	TGCAGCGTTGACCGAAATCAGCCCCAGCATTTT	CSVDRNQPQHF
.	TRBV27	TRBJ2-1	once	TGTGCCAGCAGTACCGAGAGAGCGAACTCCTACAATGAGCAGTTCTTC	CASSTERANSYNEQFF
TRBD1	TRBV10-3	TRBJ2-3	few	TGTGCCATCACGACAGGGTCAGATACGCAGTATTTT	CAITTGSDTQYF
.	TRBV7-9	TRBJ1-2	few	TGTGCCAGCAGCCAGAGGACAGTCTATGGCTACACCTTC	CASSQRTVYGYTF
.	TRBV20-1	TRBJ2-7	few	TGCAGTGTGCGCCTTTCCTACGAGCAGTACTTC	CSVRLSYEQYF
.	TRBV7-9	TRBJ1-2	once	TGTGCCCTTCAGGCCCAGGGGCGCGGTGGCTACACCTTC	CALQAQGRGGYTF
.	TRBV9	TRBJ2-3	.	TGTGCCAGCAGCGTATTCGGAGCGGAAGATACGCAGTATTTT	CASSVFGAEDTQYF
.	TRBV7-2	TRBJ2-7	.	TGTGCCAGCAGCTTAGCGAGATACTACGAGCAGTACTTC	CASSLARYYEQYF
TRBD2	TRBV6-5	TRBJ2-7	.	TGTGCCAGCAGTTACGGTCGGGGGGCCTACGAGCAGTACTTC	CASSYGRGAYEQYF
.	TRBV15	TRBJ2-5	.	TGTGCCACCAGCAGAGAGGACGTCCAAGAGACCCAGTACTTC	CATSREDVQETQYF
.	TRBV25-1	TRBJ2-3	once	TGTGCCAGCAGTGATAGGACTTTAGATACGCAGTATTTT	CASSDRTLDTQYF
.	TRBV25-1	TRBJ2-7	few	TGTGCCAGCAGTGAAAGTTTCTACGAGCAGTACTTC	CASSESFYEQYF
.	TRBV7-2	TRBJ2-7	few	TGTGCCAGCAGCTTAGAATCCTACGAGCAGTACTTC	CASSLESYEQYF